The present T cell receptor beta chain was sequenced within a study of control samples from healthy donors and cancer patients (dated by TCRdb to 2020 to 2022). CDR1 SEHNR and CDR2 FQNEAQ were looked up in the germline V gene (reference sequence). The CDR3, cysteine through phenylalanine, is 13 amino acids long. Kept here is only the CDR3 DNA, which spans 39 bases and is read in frame from base 1. V was cut back by 8 bases and J by 8 bases, leaving a gap of 18 bases between them. This clone was observed once. Its cognate antigen has yet to be identified. Base qualities are missing; no much larger clone stands one base away. The library was prepared using the immunoSEQ multiplex PCR assay. What TCRdb holds here is the immuneACCESS table cut down to in-frame rearrangements. Part of the clones is not present; checked against another copy, under half of the missing clones reflect an unresolved V gene, and the others are unexplained. This sample has over 100,000 clones in its table, and about 92% of those were observed once. The ten largest make up under 2.5% of the sample.

Specimen: blood. Recombination connected TRBV7-9 to TRBJ1-2; the D segment cannot be called with confidence. The receptor was derived from a woman between 18 and 30 years old in good health. The CDR3 region has the sequence CASAATSTDGYTF. The nucleotides read TGTGCCAGCGCCGCGACATCGACGGACGGCTACACCTTC.